This T cell receptor (beta chain) was sequenced for a study of blood T cells in healthy people across ages. Study-level points and caveats: TCR beta diversity per million T cells fell roughly linearly with age.

This CDR3 region has 13 residues. CDR1 and CDR2 from the germline V gene are DFQATT and SNEGSKA (reference sequence). V lost 7 bases to trimming and J lost 6 bases; unmatched junction nucleotides: 6. Every participating donor contributed approximately 10 milliliters of peripheral blood through a draw. Using a J-beta primer mix together with a sample-barcoded 5' primer, a second PCR was run for 7 to 11 cycles. One entry per CDR3 protein results from TCRdb running MiXCR on the 5' RACE reads. This table has about 730,000 distinct CDR3 sequences, roughly 43% appearing once. There are a few counts of this clonotype. Its cognate antigen is unknown.

The source of this sequence is a woman aged 55 to 70 in good health. The source material was blood. This chain uses TRBV20-1 with TRBJ1-6; 7 nucleotides agree with TRBD1. The DNA for the CDR3 is TGCAGTGTACCGGGACAGCTTAATTCACCCCTCCACTTT. Its translation is CSVPGQLNSPLHF.